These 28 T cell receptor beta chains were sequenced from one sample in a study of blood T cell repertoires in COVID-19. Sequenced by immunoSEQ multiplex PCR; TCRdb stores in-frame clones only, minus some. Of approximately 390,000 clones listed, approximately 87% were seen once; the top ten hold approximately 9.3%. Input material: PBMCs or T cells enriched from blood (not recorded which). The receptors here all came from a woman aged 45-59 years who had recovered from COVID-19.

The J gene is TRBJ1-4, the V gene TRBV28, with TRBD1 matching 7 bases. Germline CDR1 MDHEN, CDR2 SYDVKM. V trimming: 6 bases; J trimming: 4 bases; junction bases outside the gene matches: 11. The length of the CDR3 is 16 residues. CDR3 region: CASSQLGTANNEKLFF. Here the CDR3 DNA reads TGTGCCAGCAGCCAATTAGGGACAGCGAATAATGAAAAACTGTTTTTT. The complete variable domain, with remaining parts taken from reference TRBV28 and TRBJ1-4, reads DVKVTQSSRYLVKRTGEKVFLECVQDMDHENMFWYRQDPGLGLRLIYFSYDVKMKEKGDIPEGYSVSREKKERFSLILESASTNQTSMYLCASSQLGTANNEKLFFGSGTQLSVL.

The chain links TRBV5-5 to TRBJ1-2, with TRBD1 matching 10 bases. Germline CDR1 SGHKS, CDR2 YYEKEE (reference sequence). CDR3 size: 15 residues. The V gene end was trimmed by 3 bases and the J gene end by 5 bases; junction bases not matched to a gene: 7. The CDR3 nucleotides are TGTGCCAGCAGCTCCTCGACAGGGGGCGGGTATGGCTACACCTTC. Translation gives CASSSSTGGGYGYTF.

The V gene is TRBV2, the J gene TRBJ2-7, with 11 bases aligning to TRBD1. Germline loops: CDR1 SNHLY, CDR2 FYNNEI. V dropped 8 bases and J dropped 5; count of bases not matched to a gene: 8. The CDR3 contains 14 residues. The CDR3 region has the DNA TGTGCCAGCCTACCCTGGGACAGGGGGAACGAGCAGTACTTC. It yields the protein CASLPWDRGNEQYF.

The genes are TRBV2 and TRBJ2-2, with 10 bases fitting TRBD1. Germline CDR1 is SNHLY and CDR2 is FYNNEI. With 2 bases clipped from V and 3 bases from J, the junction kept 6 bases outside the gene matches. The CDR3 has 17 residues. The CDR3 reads CASSEIIGQGDTGELFF. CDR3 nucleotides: TGTGCCAGCAGTGAAATAATCGGACAGGGGGACACCGGGGAGCTGTTTTTT.

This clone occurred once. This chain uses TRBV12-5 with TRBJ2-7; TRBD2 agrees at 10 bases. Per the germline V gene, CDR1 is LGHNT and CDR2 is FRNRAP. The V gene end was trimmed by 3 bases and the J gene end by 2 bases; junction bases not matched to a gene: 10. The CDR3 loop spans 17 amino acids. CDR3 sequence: CASGFTLELAGAYEQYF. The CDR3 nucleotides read TGTGCTAGTGGTTTCACACTTGAGCTAGCGGGGGCCTACGAGCAGTACTTC.

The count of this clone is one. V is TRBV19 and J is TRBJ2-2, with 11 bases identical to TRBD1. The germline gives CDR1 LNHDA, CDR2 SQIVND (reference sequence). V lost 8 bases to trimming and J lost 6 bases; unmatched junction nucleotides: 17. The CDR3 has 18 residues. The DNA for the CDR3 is TGTGCCAGTGGGGGTTGGACAGGGGGCAGTAATGGTTCCGGGGAGCTGTTTTTT. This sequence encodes CASGGWTGGSNGSGELFF.

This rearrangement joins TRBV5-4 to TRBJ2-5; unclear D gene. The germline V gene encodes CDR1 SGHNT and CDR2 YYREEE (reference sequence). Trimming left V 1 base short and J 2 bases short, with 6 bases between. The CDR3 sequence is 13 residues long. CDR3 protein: CASSLPSQETQYF. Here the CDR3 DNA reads TGTGCCAGCAGCTTGCCTTCTCAAGAGACCCAGTACTTC.

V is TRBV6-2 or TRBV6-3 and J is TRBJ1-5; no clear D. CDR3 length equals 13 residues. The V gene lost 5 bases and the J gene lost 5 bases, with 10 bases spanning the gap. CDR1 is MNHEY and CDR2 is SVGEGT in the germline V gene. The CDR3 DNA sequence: TGTGCCAGCAGTCAGAAGATCTATCAGCCCCAGCATTTT. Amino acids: CASSQKIYQPQHF.

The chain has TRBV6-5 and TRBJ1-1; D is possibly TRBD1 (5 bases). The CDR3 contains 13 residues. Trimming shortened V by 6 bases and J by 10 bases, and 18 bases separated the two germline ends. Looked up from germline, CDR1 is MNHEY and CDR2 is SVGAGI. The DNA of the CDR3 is TGTGCCAGCAGCTTGAGCAGGGCCCCAGGAGCTTTCTTT. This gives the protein CASSLSRAPGAFF.

CDR3: CASHGQGSSGNTIYF. CDR3 DNA: TGTGCCAGCCATGGACAGGGGTCTTCTGGAAACACCATATATTTT. The V call is TRBV7-9, the J call TRBJ1-3; 9 nucleotides line up with TRBD1. CDR1 SEHNR and CDR2 FQNEAQ come from the germline V gene (reference sequence). The junction had 6 bases not matched to a gene; V was cut back by 8 bases and J by 1 base. There are 15 residues in the CDR3.

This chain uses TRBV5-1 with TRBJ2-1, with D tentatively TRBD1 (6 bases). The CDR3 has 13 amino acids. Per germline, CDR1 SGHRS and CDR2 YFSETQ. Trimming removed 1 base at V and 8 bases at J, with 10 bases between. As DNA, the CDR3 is TGCGCCAGCAGCTTGACAGGGCCGTATGAGCAGTTCTTC. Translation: CASSLTGPYEQFF.

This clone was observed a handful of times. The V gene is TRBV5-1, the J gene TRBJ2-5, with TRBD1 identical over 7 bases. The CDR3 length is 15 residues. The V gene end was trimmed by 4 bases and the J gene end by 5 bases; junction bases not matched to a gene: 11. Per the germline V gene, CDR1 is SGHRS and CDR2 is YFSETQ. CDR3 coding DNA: TGCGCCAGCAGCCTCGGGACAGACGGGCGGGAGACCCAGTACTTC. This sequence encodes CASSLGTDGRETQYF. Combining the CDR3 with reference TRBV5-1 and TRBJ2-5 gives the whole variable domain KAGVTQTPRYLIKTRGQQVTLSCSPISGHRSVSWYQQTPGQGLQFLFEYFSETQRNKGNFPGRFSGRQFSNSRSEMNVSTLELGDSALYLCASSLGTDGRETQYFGPGTRLLVL.

As DNA, the CDR3 is TGTGCCAGTAGTATCCCGGGACAGAAAAATGAAAAACTGTTTTTT. Amino acid sequence: CASSIPGQKNEKLFF. This chain joins TRBV19 and TRBJ1-4; 7 nucleotides match TRBD1. Germline CDR1 reads LNHDA; CDR2 reads SQIVND (reference sequence). This CDR3 region has 15 residues. The V and J ends lost 3 bases and 5 bases, in that order; junction bases with no gene match: 6.

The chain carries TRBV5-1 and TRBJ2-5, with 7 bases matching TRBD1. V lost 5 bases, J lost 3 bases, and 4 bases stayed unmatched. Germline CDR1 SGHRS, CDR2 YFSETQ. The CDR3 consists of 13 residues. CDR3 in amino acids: CASRGTAKETQYF. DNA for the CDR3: TGCGCCAGCAGAGGGACAGCCAAAGAGACCCAGTACTTC.

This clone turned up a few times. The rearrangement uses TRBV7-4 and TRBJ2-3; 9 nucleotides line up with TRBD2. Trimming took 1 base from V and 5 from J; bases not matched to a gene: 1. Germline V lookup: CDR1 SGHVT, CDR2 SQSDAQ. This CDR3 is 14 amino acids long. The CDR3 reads CASSLGGREDTQYF. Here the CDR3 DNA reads TGTGCCAGCAGCTTAGGCGGGAGGGAAGATACGCAGTATTTT.

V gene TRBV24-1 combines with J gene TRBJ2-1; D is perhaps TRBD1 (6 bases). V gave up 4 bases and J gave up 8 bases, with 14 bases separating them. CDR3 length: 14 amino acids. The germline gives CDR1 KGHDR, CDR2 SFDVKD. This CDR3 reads CATSDPSRGDEQFF. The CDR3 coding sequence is TGTGCCACCAGTGACCCCTCCAGGGGTGATGAGCAGTTCTTC.

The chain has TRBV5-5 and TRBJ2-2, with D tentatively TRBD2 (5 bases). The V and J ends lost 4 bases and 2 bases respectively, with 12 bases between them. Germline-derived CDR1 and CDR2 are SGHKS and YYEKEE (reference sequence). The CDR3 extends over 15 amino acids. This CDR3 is CASSHWSGNTGELFF. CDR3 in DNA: TGTGCCAGCAGCCACTGGTCGGGAAACACCGGGGAGCTGTTTTTT.

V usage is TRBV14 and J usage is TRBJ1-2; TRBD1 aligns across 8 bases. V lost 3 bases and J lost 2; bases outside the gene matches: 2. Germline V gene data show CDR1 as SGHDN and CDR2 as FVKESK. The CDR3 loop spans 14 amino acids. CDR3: CASSQTGENYGYTF. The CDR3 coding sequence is TGTGCCAGCAGCCAGACAGGGGAAAACTATGGCTACACCTTC.

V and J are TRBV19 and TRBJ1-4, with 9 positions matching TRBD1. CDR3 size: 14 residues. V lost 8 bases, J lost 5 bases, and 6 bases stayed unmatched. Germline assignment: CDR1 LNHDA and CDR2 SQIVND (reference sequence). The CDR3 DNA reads TGTGCCAGTGAAGACAGGGGGGTGAATGAAAAACTGTTTTTT. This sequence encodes CASEDRGVNEKLFF.

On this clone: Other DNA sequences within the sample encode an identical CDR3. CDR3 sequence: CASSFGGVGYNSPLHF. Here the CDR3 DNA reads TGTGCCAGCAGTTTTGGAGGGGTGGGGTATAATTCACCCCTCCACTTT. The gene calls are TRBV28 and TRBJ1-6; D perhaps matches TRBD1 (5 bases). The CDR3 totals 16 residues. The ends were cut back, 3 bases at V and 4 bases at J, with 13 bases in the middle. Germline-derived CDR1 and CDR2 are MDHEN and SYDVKM.

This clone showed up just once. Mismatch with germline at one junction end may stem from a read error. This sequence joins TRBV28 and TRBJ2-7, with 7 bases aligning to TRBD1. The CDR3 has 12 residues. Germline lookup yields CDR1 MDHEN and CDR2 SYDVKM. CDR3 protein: CASSPGTAPFNF. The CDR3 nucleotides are TGTGCCAGCAGTCCCGGGACAGCCCCATTTAACTTC.

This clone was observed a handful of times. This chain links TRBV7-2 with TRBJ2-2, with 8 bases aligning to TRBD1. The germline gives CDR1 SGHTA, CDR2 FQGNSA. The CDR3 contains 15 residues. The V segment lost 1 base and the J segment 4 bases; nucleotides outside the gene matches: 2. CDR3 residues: CASSLGGTGTGELFF. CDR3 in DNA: TGTGCCAGCAGCTTAGGAGGGACAGGCACCGGGGAGCTGTTTTTT.

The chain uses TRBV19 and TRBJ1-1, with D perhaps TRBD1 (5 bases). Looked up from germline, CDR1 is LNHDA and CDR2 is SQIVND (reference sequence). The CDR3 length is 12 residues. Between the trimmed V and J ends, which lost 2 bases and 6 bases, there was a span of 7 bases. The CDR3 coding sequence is TGTGCCAGTAGTATATCAGGGTCTGAAGCTTTCTTT. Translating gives CASSISGSEAFF.

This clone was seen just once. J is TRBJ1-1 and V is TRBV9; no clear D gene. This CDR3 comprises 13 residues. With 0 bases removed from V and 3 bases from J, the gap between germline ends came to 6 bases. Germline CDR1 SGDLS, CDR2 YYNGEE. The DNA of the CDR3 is TGTGCCAGCAGCGTAGCTAGCGACACTGAAGCTTTCTTT. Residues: CASSVASDTEAFF.

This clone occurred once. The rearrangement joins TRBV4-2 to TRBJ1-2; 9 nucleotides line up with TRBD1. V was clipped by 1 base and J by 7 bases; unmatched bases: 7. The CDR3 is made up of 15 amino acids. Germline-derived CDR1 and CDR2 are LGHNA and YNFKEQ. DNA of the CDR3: TGTGCCAGCAGCCAAGCCGGGGACAGGGCGGTTGGCTACACCTTC. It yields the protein CASSQAGDRAVGYTF.

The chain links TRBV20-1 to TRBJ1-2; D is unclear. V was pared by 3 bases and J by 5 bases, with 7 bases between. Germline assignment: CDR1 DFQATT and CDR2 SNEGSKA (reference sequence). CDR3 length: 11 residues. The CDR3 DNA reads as TGCAGTGCTAGCAGGCCATATGGCTACACCTTC. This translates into CSASRPYGYTF.

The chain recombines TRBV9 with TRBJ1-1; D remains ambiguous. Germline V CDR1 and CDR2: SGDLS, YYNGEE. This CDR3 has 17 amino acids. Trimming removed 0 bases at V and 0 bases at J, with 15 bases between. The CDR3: CASSVAPFGVMNTEAFF. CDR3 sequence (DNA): TGTGCCAGCAGCGTAGCCCCCTTCGGAGTTATGAACACTGAAGCTTTCTTT.

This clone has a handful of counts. CDR3 in amino acids: CASRGYGVVGGQETQYF. The CDR3, as DNA: TGTGCCAGCAGGGGATATGGGGTTGTAGGAGGACAAGAGACCCAGTACTTC. The chain carries TRBV7-8 and TRBJ2-5; the D gene is possibly TRBD2 (5 bases). V was trimmed by 6 bases and J by 2 bases, leaving 22 bases between them. The CDR3 runs to 17 residues. Germline V lookup: CDR1 SGHVS, CDR2 FQNEAQ.